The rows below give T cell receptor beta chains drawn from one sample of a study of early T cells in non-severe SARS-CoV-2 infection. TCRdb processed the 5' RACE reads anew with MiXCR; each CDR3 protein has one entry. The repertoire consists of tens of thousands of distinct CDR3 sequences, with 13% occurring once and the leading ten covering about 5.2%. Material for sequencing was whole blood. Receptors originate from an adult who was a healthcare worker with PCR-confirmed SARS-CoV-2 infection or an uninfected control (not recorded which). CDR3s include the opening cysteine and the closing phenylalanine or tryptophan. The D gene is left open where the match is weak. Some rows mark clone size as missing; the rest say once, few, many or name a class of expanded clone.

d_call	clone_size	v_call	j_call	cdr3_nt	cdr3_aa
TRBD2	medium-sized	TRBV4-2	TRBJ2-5	TGTGCCAGCAGCCAATCCGATGGACTAGCGGGGGTAGAGACCCAGTACTTC	CASSQSDGLAGVETQYF
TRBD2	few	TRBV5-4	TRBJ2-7	TGTGCCAGCAGCGGTGGGACTAGCGGATTCTACGAGCAGTACTTC	CASSGGTSGFYEQYF
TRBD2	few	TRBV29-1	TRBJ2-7	TGCAGCGTTGGGGAGCGGGACCGCTACGAGCAGTACTTC	CSVGERDRYEQYF
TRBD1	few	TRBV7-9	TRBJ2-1	TGTGCCAGCAGCTTACGGACAGGGAGTCAGATTGAGCAGTTCTTC	CASSLRTGSQIEQFF
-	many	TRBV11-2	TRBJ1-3	TGTGCCAGCAGCTATCCCAAGATCTCTGGAAACACCATATATTTT	CASSYPKISGNTIYF
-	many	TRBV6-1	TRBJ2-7	TGTGCCAGCAGTGTACCCGGCTCGCGATCCTACGAGCAGTACTTC	CASSVPGSRSYEQYF
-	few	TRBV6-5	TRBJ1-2	TGTGCCAGCAGTTACGGCCATCGTTCTAGATATGGCTACACCTTC	CASSYGHRSRYGYTF
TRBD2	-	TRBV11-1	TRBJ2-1	TGTGCCAGCAGCTTAGGTTTAGCGGGAGAGGTGGAGCAGTTCTTC	CASSLGLAGEVEQFF
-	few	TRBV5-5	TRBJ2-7	TGTGCCAGCAGCTTTCTAGGACAGTCCTACGAGCAGTACTTC	CASSFLGQSYEQYF
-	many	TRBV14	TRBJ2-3	TGTGCCAGCAGCCAAGAGGGGCCAAGAGATACGCAGTATTTT	CASSQEGPRDTQYF
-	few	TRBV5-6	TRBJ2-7	TGTGCCAGCAGCTCCCCGTCGGGAGTGGGGTACGAGCAGTACTTC	CASSSPSGVGYEQYF
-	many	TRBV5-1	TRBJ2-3	TGCGCCAGCACTGGGGGGAAACACACAGATACGCAGTATTTT	CASTGGKHTDTQYF
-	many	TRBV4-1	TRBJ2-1	TGCGCCAGCAGCCGGGTCGAGCGCTCCTACAATGAGCAGTTCTTC	CASSRVERSYNEQFF
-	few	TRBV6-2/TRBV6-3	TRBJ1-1	TGTGCCAGCAGTTCCAGGGGACAGAACACTGAAGCTTTCTTT	CASSSRGQNTEAFF
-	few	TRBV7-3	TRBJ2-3	TGTGCCAGCAGCTTATTAGGGGATACGCAGTATTTT	CASSLLGDTQYF
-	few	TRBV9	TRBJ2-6	TGTGCCAGCAGCGTAGATCCCGGGGCCAACGTCCTGACTTTC	CASSVDPGANVLTF